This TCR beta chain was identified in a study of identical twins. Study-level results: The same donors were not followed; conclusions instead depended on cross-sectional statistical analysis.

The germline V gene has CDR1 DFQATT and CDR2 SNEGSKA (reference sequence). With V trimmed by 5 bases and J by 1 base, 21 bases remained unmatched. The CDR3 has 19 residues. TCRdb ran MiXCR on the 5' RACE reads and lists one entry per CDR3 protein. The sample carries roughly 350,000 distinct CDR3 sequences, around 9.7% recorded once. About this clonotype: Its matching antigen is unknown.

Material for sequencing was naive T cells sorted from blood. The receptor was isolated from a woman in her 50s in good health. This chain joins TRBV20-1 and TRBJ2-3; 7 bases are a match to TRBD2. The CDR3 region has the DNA TGCAGTGCTCAGAGGGGACTATCACTCCAGTATGGGGGCACAGATACGCAGTATTTT. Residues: CSAQRGLSLQYGGTDTQYF.